A single sample gave rise to the 30 T cell receptor beta chains below, sequenced in a study of shared clonotypes between healthy human individuals. TCRdb's copy holds only in-frame clones and misses some; the assay was immunoSEQ multiplex PCR. The sample includes 2 million to 2.5 million clones, around 95% seen only once; the top ten take under 0.15%. The sample taken for sequencing was naive CD4+ T cells sorted from blood. Subset of the sample: CD45RA+ positively selected. These receptors came from a young man in good health.

The rearrangement uses TRBV7-2 and TRBJ1-2; D is undetermined. CDR1 is SGHTA, CDR2 FQGNSA, per germline. The CDR3 contains 13 residues. V lost 5 bases to trimming and J lost 8 bases, with 15 bases between them. CDR3 nucleotide sequence: TGTGCCAGCAGCCTCGGTGGGGTAAAGGGCTACACCTTC. Protein: CASSLGGVKGYTF.

The chain employs TRBV6-1 and TRBJ1-2; TRBD1 aligns across 7 bases. The CDR3 consists of 12 residues. The germline V gene has CDR1 MNHNS and CDR2 SASEGT. V dropped 8 bases and J dropped 2; count of bases not matched to a gene: 2. CDR3: CASRGQNYGYTF. CDR3 in DNA: TGTGCCAGCCGGGGACAGAACTATGGCTACACCTTC.

The chain joins TRBV5-1 to TRBJ1-1; D is perhaps TRBD1 (5 bases). The CDR3 has 15 amino acids. Per germline, CDR1 SGHRS and CDR2 YFSETQ. Trimming stripped 4 bases from V and 0 bases from J, with 13 bases between. CDR3 sequence (DNA): TGCGCCAGCAGCCTGACAGTTGATATGAACACTGAAGCTTTCTTT. Its translation: CASSLTVDMNTEAFF. Complete variable domain (other parts from reference TRBV5-1 and TRBJ1-1): KAGVTQTPRYLIKTRGQQVTLSCSPISGHRSVSWYQQTPGQGLQFLFEYFSETQRNKGNFPGRFSGRQFSNSRSEMNVSTLELGDSALYLCASSLTVDMNTEAFFGQGTRLTVV.

The chain recombines TRBV30 with TRBJ2-1; TRBD1 aligns across 7 bases. Germline lookup yields CDR1 GTSNPN and CDR2 SVGIG (reference sequence). V was clipped by 2 bases and J by 9 bases; unmatched bases: 13. The CDR3 covers 15 residues. The CDR3 sequence is CAWSPRDRIVGEQFF. The DNA of the CDR3 is TGTGCCTGGAGTCCCCGGGACAGAATTGTAGGTGAGCAGTTCTTC.

As for this clone: Other nucleotide sequences from this sample produce the same CDR3. The V gene is TRBV19, the J gene TRBJ2-6, with unresolved D. Germline V lookup: CDR1 LNHDA, CDR2 SQIVND (reference sequence). Trimming took off 1 base at V and 0 bases at J, with 4 bases between the two ends. This CDR3 comprises 15 residues. The CDR3 reads CASSIAGSGANVLTF. As DNA, the CDR3 is TGTGCCAGTAGTATAGCCGGCTCTGGGGCCAACGTCCTGACTTTC.

The chain recombines TRBV5-6 with TRBJ2-7; TRBD2 aligns across 14 bases. The ends lost 4 bases at V and 4 bases at J; junction bases unmatched: 4. The germline gives CDR1 SGHDT, CDR2 YYEEEE. The CDR3 sequence is 15 residues long. The chain's CDR3 is CASSIGTSGSYEQYF. As DNA, the CDR3 is TGTGCCAGCAGCATCGGGACTAGCGGGAGTTACGAGCAGTACTTC.

The J gene is TRBJ1-5, the V gene TRBV28, with TRBD1 matching over 8 bases. The ends lost 5 bases at V and 6 bases at J; junction bases unmatched: 9. Germline V gives CDR1 MDHEN, CDR2 SYDVKM. This CDR3 is built from 15 residues. CDR3 nucleotide sequence: TGTGCCAGCAGTACAGGACAGGGTCGGCTTCAGCCCCAGCATTTT. It specifies CASSTGQGRLQPQHF.

The sample holds one count of this clone. This chain uses TRBV30 with TRBJ2-6; D not resolved. The CDR3 runs 14 residues. V was trimmed by 4 bases and J by 2 bases, leaving 9 bases between them. Germline CDR1 is GTSNPN and CDR2 is SVGIG (reference sequence). The CDR3 DNA sequence: TGTGCCTGGACGGCCGCCACTGGGGCCAACGTCCTGACTTTC. Translated, it gives CAWTAATGANVLTF.

J is TRBJ1-5 and V is TRBV11-2; D possibly corresponds to TRBD1 (5 bases). The CDR3 is made up of 15 amino acids. Germline V gives CDR1 SGHAT, CDR2 FQNNGV. Trimming pared 2 bases from V and 4 bases from J, leaving 12 bases between. CDR3 nucleotide sequence: TGTGCCAGCAGCTTACAAGGGGTCGGGAATCAGCCCCAGCATTTT. This translates into CASSLQGVGNQPQHF. Based on the CDR3 plus reference TRBV11-2 and TRBJ1-5, the full variable domain is EAGVAQSPRYKIIEKRQSVAFWCNPISGHATLYWYQQILGQGPKLLIQFQNNGVVDDSQLPKDRFSAERLKGVDSTLKIQPAKLEDSAVYLCASSLQGVGNQPQHFGDGTRLSIL.

This clone was detected once. The chain uses TRBV7-9 and TRBJ1-2, with D unclear. The V gene lost 11 bases and the J gene lost 6 bases, with 4 bases spanning the gap. There are 8 residues in the CDR3. Per germline, CDR1 SEHNR and CDR2 FQNEAQ (reference sequence). The CDR3 nucleotides read TGTGCCCCCGATGGCTACACCTTC. Translating gives CAPDGYTF.

The rearrangement links TRBV7-8 to TRBJ1-5; TRBD1 aligns across 8 bases. With V trimmed by 3 bases and J by 4 bases, 11 bases remained unmatched. Germline values: CDR1 SGHVS, CDR2 FQNEAQ. This CDR3 comprises 17 residues. The chain's CDR3 is CASSFRQGIIGNQPQHF. CDR3 DNA: TGTGCCAGCAGCTTCCGACAGGGGATAATCGGGAATCAGCCCCAGCATTTT.

The chain couples TRBV5-1 to TRBJ1-1; the D is unclear. Germline V lookup: CDR1 SGHRS, CDR2 YFSETQ. This CDR3 has 15 amino acids. V shed 4 bases and J shed 0 bases, with 13 bases lying between them. This CDR3 reads CASSPPLTVNTEAFF. The CDR3 DNA is TGCGCCAGCAGCCCCCCCTTAACAGTGAACACTGAAGCTTTCTTT. The full variable domain, its missing parts supplied by reference TRBV5-1 and TRBJ1-1, is KAGVTQTPRYLIKTRGQQVTLSCSPISGHRSVSWYQQTPGQGLQFLFEYFSETQRNKGNFPGRFSGRQFSNSRSEMNVSTLELGDSALYLCASSPPLTVNTEAFFGQGTRLTVV.

The genes are TRBV5-1 and TRBJ2-5; 8 nucleotides agree with TRBD1. From germline, CDR1 is SGHRS and CDR2 YFSETQ. Unmatched junction bases numbered 4, after V lost 3 bases and J lost 3 bases. The CDR3 loop spans 14 amino acids. The CDR3 spells CASSSGQGEETQYF. In nucleotides, the CDR3 is TGCGCCAGCAGCTCCGGACAGGGTGAAGAGACCCAGTACTTC.

This clone was picked up one time. This chain connects TRBV6-1 to TRBJ2-3; possibly TRBD2 for D (6 bases). The germline CDR1 and CDR2 sequences are MNHNS and SASEGT. The V end was cut by 11 bases, the J end by 0 bases, with 15 bases between. The CDR3 has 14 residues. The CDR3 sequence is CASQEGLSTDTQYF. The CDR3 DNA reads TGTGCCTCCCAAGAGGGACTCAGCACAGATACGCAGTATTTT.

CDR3 in DNA: TGTGCCCTCTCCGCGGGGGGACTAGCGGGAGGGAGTGAGCAGTTCTTC. This translates into CALSAGGLAGGSEQFF. The chain carries TRBV10-3 and TRBJ2-1; 16 positions agree with TRBD2. With 11 bases clipped from V and 9 bases from J, the junction kept 13 bases outside the gene matches. CDR3 size: 16 residues. Looked up from germline, CDR1 is ENHRY and CDR2 is SYGVKD.

The rearrangement links TRBV29-1 to TRBJ1-5; a possible D gene is TRBD1 (5 bases). This CDR3 comprises 14 residues. Germline CDR1 and CDR2: SQVTM and ANQGSEA. Trimming took 4 bases from V and 6 from J, leaving 16 bases between them. CDR3 nucleotide sequence: TGCAGCGTTGGATCCGGGACGGGGGGTCAGCCCCAGCATTTT. Residues: CSVGSGTGGQPQHF. The complete variable domain, with remaining parts taken from reference TRBV29-1 and TRBJ1-5, reads SAVISQKPSRDICQRGTSLTIQCQVDSQVTMMFWYRQQPGQSLTLIATANQGSEATYESGFVIDKFPISRPNLTFSTLTVSNMSPEDSSIYLCSVGSGTGGQPQHFGDGTRLSIL.

This clone was seen only once. The chain combines TRBV7-9 with TRBJ1-2; weak D call: TRBD1 (5 bases). The CDR3 runs to 15 residues. Looked up from germline, CDR1 is SEHNR and CDR2 is FQNEAQ (reference sequence). V was clipped by 0 bases and J by 0 bases, with 8 bases between them. CDR3 residues: CASSLAQTANYGYTF. DNA for the CDR3: TGTGCCAGCAGCTTAGCGCAGACAGCTAACTATGGCTACACCTTC.

The chain has TRBV13 and TRBJ1-1; D not certain. The germline V and J ends were trimmed by 2 bases and 7 bases, with 8 bases remaining between them. Germline V gene lookup returns CDR1 PRHDT and CDR2 FYEKMQ (reference sequence). The CDR3 spans 12 residues. CDR3 in amino acids: CASSLSLNEAFF. The CDR3, as DNA: TGTGCCAGCAGCTTATCTCTCAATGAAGCTTTCTTT.

A note on this clone: Within the sample, other DNA sequences also encode this same CDR3. The chain couples TRBV5-4 to TRBJ2-7, with TRBD2 matching 11 bases. V was clipped by 0 bases and J by 3 bases; unmatched bases: 2. This CDR3 spans 15 amino acids. The germline V gene has CDR1 SGHNT and CDR2 YYREEE (reference sequence). As DNA, the CDR3 is TGTGCCAGCAGCTTGGGGACTAGCGGGTACTACGAGCAGTACTTC. Its translation is CASSLGTSGYYEQYF. Full variable domain (missing parts from reference TRBV5-4 and TRBJ2-7): ETGVTQSPTHLIKTRGQQVTLRCSSQSGHNTVSWYQQALGQGPQFIFQYYREEENGRGNFPPRFSGLQFPNYSSELNVNALELDDSALYLCASSLGTSGYYEQYFGPGTRLTVT.

This chain links TRBV5-1 with TRBJ1-1, with no clear D. Per germline, CDR1 SGHRS and CDR2 YFSETQ. Trimming removed 1 base at V and 8 bases at J, with 18 bases between. This CDR3 contains 15 residues. The CDR3 loop is CASSLSLGKVPEAFF. The CDR3 DNA is TGCGCCAGCAGCTTGTCGCTAGGGAAGGTCCCCGAAGCTTTCTTT.

The chain is built from TRBV4-2 and TRBJ2-1, with 10 bases that match TRBD1. Germline V lookup: CDR1 LGHNA, CDR2 YNFKEQ. After removal of 4 bases from V and 2 bases from J, the junction contained 8 bases not matched to a gene. This CDR3 is 17 amino acids long. This CDR3 is CASSPHVGQGAYNEQFF. The CDR3 DNA reads as TGTGCCAGCAGCCCCCACGTAGGACAGGGGGCCTACAATGAGCAGTTCTTC.

The rearrangement links TRBV6-1 to TRBJ2-6, with 7 bases matching TRBD1. There are 16 residues in the CDR3. Germline loops: CDR1 MNHNS, CDR2 SASEGT. V was pared by 2 bases and J by 4 bases, with 5 bases of the junction left unmatched. In DNA form, the CDR3 reads TGTGCCAGCAGTGAACTAGGGGGCACCGGGGCCAACGTCCTGACTTTC. Protein sequence: CASSELGGTGANVLTF.

The chain combines TRBV5-4 with TRBJ1-2; TRBD1 agrees at 7 bases. The J segment lost 3 bases and the V segment lost 4 bases, leaving 3 bases of the junction unmatched. CDR3 length: 13 amino acids. Germline CDR1 SGHNT, CDR2 YYREEE (reference sequence). Written as DNA, the CDR3 is TGTGCCAGCAGCCACACAGGGGACTATGGCTACACCTTC. Amino acids: CASSHTGDYGYTF.

V is TRBV27 and J is TRBJ1-6; a weak D match, TRBD1 (5 bases). Germline values: CDR1 MNHEY, CDR2 SMNVEV (reference sequence). The length of the CDR3 is 16 residues. Trimming pared 5 bases from V and 1 base from J, leaving 12 bases between. DNA of the CDR3: TGTGCCAGCAGTCGCCAGGGTTATTCCTATAATTCACCCCTCCACTTT. Encoded protein: CASSRQGYSYNSPLHF.

This chain joins TRBV30 and TRBJ2-5, with no clear D. The length of the CDR3 is 12 residues. The germline V and J ends were trimmed by 1 base and 5 bases, with 8 bases remaining between them. Germline V gene sequence: CDR1 GTSNPN, CDR2 SVGIG (reference sequence). The CDR3 nucleotides read TGTGCCTGGAGTGGAACTCGGGAGACCCAGTACTTC. Protein sequence: CAWSGTRETQYF.

This clone has only one observation. This chain links TRBV9 with TRBJ2-1; D might be TRBD1 or TRBD2, each matching 6 bases. CDR3 length equals 17 residues. CDR1 SGDLS and CDR2 YYNGEE come from the germline V gene. Between the trimmed V and J ends, which lost 7 bases and 0 bases, there was a span of 20 bases. The CDR3 here is CASARLGGGLSYNEQFF. In nucleotides, the CDR3 is TGTGCCAGCGCCAGGTTAGGGGGAGGTCTCTCCTACAATGAGCAGTTCTTC.

This chain uses TRBV7-2 with TRBJ2-3, with D perhaps TRBD2 (5 bases). CDR1 SGHTA and CDR2 FQGNSA come from the germline V gene. This CDR3 spans 14 amino acids. V shed 3 bases and J shed 6 bases, with 13 bases lying between them. The CDR3 reads CASSFEGSGDTQYF. CDR3 nucleotides: TGTGCCAGCAGCTTTGAGGGAAGCGGTGATACGCAGTATTTT.

The chain couples TRBV2 to TRBJ2-7; TRBD1 agrees at 11 bases. CDR3 size: 12 residues. Germline V gene lookup returns CDR1 SNHLY and CDR2 FYNNEI. V lost 8 bases, J lost 6 bases, and 3 bases stayed unmatched. The CDR3 reads CASGQGAGEQYF. In DNA form, the CDR3 reads TGTGCCAGCGGACAGGGGGCGGGCGAGCAGTACTTC.

This rearrangement joins TRBV21-1 to TRBJ1-2; TRBD1 was called by the table and not checked on the DNA. TRBV21-1 is reported as a pseudogene. This CDR3 spans 14 amino acids. CDR3 nucleotide sequence: TGTGCCAGCAGCAAAGCAACAGGGACCTATGGCTACACCTTC. Amino acids: CASSKATGTYGYTF.

The sample holds a few counts of this clone. The rearrangement joins TRBV10-3 to TRBJ1-3; no clear D gene. The CDR3 extends over 14 amino acids. Trimming pared 2 bases from V and 0 bases from J, leaving 5 bases between. The V gene's germline CDR1 is ENHRY and CDR2 SYGVKD. CDR3 bases: TGTGCCATCAGTGAGGGCAGCTCTGGAAACACCATATATTTT. Translating gives CAISEGSSGNTIYF.